The clone carrying this TCR beta chain was detected a few times. Its antigen is still unknown. This CDR3 comprises 15 residues. Germline V gene lookup returns CDR1 SGHAT and CDR2 FQNNGV. V lost 3 bases and J lost 2, with 12 bases in between. This specimen belongs to a study of identical twins. Regarding the study as a whole: Less excess twin sharing appeared in beta out-of-frame sequences.

TCRdb reanalysed the 5' RACE reads using MiXCR and keeps one entry per CDR3 protein. Of 200,000 to 250,000 distinct CDR3 sequences in the sample, about 6.7% were seen once. These data were likewise used in another study, on T cells expressing NK-cell markers. This second report adds: Seven donors tested HCMV-seropositive and one tested seronegative among the eight sequenced. In roughly six donors, dominant NKG2C+ clonotypes were roughly 1.0-8% of CD8+ T cells.

This sequence joins TRBV11-2 and TRBJ2-3; D might be TRBD2 (6 bases). Sequenced: CD8+ T cells sorted from blood. The clonotype comes from a woman between 18 and 30 years old in good health. DNA of the CDR3: TGTGCCAGCAGCTTTTTAGCGGAAGCCACAGATACGCAGTATTTT. The encoded protein is CASSFLAEATDTQYF.